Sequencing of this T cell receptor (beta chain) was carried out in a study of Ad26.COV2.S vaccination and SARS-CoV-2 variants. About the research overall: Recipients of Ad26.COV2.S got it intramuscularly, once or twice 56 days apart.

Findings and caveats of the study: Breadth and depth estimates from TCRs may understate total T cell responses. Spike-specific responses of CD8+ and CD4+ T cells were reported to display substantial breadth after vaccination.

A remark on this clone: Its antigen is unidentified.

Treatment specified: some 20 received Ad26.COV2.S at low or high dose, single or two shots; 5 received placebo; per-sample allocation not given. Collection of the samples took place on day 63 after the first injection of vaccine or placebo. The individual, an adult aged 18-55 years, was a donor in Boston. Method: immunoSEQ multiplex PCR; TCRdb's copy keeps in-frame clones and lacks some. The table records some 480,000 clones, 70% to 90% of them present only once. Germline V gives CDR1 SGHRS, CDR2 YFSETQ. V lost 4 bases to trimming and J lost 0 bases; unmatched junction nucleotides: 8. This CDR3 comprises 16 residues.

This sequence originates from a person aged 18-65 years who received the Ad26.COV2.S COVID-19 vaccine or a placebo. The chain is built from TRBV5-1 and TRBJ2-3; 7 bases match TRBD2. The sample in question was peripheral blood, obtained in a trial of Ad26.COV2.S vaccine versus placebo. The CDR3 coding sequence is TGCGCCAGCAGCAAACCTAGCGGAGCTAGCACAGATACGCAGTATTTT. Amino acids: CASSKPSGASTDTQYF.